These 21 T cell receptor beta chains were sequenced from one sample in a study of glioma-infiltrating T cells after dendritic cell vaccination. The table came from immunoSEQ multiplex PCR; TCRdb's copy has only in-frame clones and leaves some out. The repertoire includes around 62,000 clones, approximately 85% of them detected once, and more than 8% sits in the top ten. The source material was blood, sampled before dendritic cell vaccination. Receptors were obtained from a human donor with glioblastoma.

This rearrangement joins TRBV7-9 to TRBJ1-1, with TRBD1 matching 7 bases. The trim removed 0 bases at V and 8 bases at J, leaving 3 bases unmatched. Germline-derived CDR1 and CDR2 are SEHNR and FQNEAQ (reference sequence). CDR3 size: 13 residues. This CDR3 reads CASSLAGGEEAFF. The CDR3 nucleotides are TGTGCCAGCAGCTTAGCAGGGGGCGAGGAAGCTTTCTTT. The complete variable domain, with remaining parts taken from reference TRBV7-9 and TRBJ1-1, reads DTGVSQNPRHKITKRGQNVTFRCDPISEHNRLYWYRQTLGQGPEFLTYFQNEAQLEKSRLLSDRFSAERPKGSFSTLEIQRTEQGDSAMYLCASSLAGGEEAFFGQGTRLTVV.

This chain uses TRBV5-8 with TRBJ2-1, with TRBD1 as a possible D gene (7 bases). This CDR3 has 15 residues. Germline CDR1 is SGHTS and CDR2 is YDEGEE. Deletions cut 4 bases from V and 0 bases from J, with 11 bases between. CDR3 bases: TGTGCCAGCAGCCAGGGGGGCCACTCCTACAATGAGCAGTTCTTC. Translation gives CASSQGGHSYNEQFF.

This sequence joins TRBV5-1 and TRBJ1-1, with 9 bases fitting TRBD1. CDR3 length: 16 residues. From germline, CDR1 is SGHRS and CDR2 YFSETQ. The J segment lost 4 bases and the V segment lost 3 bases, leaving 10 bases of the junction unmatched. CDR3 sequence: CASSSPGTGLGTEAFF. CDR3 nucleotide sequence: TGCGCCAGCAGCTCCCCCGGGACAGGGTTGGGCACTGAAGCTTTCTTT. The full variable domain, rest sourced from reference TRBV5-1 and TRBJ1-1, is KAGVTQTPRYLIKTRGQQVTLSCSPISGHRSVSWYQQTPGQGLQFLFEYFSETQRNKGNFPGRFSGRQFSNSRSEMNVSTLELGDSALYLCASSSPGTGLGTEAFFGQGTRLTVV.

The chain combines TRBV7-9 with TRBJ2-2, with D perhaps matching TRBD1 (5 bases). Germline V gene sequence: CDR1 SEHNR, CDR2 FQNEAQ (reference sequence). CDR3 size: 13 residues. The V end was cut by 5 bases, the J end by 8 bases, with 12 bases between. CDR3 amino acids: CASSHQGSGELFF. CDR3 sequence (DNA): TGTGCCAGCAGCCACCAGGGTTCAGGGGAGCTGTTTTTT.

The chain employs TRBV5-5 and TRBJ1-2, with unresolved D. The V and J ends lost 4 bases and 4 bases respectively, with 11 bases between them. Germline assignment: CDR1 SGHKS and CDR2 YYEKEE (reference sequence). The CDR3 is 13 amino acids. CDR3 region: CASSNPGGYGYTF. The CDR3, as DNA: TGTGCCAGCAGCAATCCCGGCGGCTATGGCTACACCTTC.

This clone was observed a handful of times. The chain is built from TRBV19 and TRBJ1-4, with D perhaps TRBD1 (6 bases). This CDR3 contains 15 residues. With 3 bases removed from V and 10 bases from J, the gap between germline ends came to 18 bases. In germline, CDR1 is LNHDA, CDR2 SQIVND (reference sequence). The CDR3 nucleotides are TGTGCCAGTAGTATCCGCCCGGGGGGCGGATTAAAACTGTTTTTT. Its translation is CASSIRPGGGLKLFF.

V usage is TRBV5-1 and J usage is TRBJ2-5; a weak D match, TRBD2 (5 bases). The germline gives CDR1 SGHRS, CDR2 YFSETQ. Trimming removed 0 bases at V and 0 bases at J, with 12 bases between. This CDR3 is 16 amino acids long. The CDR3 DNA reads TGCGCCAGCAGCTTGGGCCCACTAGGGAACCAAGAGACCCAGTACTTC. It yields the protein CASSLGPLGNQETQYF.

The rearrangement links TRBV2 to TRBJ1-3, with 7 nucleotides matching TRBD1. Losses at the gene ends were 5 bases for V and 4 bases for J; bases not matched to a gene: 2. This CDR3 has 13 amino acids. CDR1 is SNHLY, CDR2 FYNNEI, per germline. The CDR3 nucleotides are TGTGCCAGCAGTTGGGACAGAGGAAACACCATATATTTT. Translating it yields CASSWDRGNTIYF.

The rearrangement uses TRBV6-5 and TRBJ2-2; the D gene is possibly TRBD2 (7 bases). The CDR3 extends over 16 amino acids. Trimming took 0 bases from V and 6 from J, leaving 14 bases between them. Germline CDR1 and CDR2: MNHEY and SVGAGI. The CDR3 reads CASSYSGGPTPGELFF. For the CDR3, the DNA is TGTGCCAGCAGTTACTCGGGGGGGCCTACACCCGGGGAGCTGTTTTTT.

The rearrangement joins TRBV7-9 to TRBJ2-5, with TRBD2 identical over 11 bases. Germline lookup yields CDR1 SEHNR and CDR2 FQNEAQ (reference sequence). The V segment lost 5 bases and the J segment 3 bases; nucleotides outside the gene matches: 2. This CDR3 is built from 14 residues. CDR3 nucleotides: TGTGCCAGCAGCCCGGGACTAGCGGAAGAGACCCAGTACTTC. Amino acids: CASSPGLAEETQYF.

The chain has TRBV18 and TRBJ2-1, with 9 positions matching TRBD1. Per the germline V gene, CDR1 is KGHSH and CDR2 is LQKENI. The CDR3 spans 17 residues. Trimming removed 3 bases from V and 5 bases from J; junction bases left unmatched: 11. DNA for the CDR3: TGTGCCAGCTCACCCGCAACAGGGGGCGCCCCCGACAATGAGCAGTTCTTC. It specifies CASSPATGGAPDNEQFF. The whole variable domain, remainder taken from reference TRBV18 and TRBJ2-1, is NAGVMQNPRHLVRRRGQEARLRCSPMKGHSHVYWYRQLPEEGLKFMVYLQKENIIDESGMPKERFSAEFPKEGPSILRIQQVVRGDSAAYFCASSPATGGAPDNEQFFGPGTRLTVL.

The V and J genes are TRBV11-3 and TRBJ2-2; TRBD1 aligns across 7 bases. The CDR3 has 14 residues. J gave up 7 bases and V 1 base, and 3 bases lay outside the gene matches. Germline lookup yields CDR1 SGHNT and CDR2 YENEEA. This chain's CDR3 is CASSLGTGHGELFF. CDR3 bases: TGTGCCAGCAGCTTAGGGACAGGTCACGGGGAGCTGTTTTTT.

CDR3: CASSPRGTPYSNQPQHF. The DNA for the CDR3 is TGTGCCAGCAGTCCAAGGGGGACACCCTATAGCAATCAGCCCCAGCATTTT. The V call is TRBV27, the J call TRBJ1-5; tentatively, D is TRBD1 (6 bases). Trimming pared 5 bases from V and 0 bases from J, leaving 17 bases between. The CDR3 covers 17 residues. Germline CDR1 reads MNHEY; CDR2 reads SMNVEV (reference sequence).

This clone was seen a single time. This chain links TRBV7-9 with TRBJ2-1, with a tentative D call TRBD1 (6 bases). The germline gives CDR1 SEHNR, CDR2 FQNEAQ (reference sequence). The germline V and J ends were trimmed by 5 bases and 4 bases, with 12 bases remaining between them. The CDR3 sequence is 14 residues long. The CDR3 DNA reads TGTGCCAGCAGCGCCCCGACAGGATACAATGAGCAGTTCTTC. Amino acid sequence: CASSAPTGYNEQFF.

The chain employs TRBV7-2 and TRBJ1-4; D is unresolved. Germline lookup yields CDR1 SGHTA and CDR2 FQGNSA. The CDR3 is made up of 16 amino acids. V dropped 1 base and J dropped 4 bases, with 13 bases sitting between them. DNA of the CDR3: TGTGCCAGCAGCTTAGGGTCGCGGACTTATAATGAAAAACTGTTTTTT. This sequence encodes CASSLGSRTYNEKLFF.

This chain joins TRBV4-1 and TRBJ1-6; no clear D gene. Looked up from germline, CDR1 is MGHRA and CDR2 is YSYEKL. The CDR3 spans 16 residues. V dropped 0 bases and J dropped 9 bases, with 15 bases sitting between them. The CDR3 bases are TGCGCCAGCAGCCAAGATGGGCTCCGCAGGCTTTCACCCCTCCACTTT. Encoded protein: CASSQDGLRRLSPLHF.

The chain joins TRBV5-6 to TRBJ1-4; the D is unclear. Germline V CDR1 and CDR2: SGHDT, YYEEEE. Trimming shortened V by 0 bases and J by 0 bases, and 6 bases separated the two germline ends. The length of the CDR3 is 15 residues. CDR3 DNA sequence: TGTGCCAGCAGCTTGGGGACTGCAACTAATGAAAAACTGTTTTTT. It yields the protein CASSLGTATNEKLFF.

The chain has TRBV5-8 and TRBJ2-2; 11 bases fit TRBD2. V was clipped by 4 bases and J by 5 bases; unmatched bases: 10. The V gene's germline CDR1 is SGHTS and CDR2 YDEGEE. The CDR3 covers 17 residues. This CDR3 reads CASSAGGTSGPTGELFF. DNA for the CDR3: TGTGCCAGCAGCGCCGGGGGGACTAGCGGACCGACCGGGGAGCTGTTTTTT. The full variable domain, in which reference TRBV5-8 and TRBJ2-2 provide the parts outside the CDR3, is EAGVTQSPTHLIKTRGQQATLRCSPISGHTSVYWYQQALGLGLQFLLWYDEGEERNRGNFPPRFSGRQFPNYSSELNVNALELEDSALYLCASSAGGTSGPTGELFFGEGSRLTVL.

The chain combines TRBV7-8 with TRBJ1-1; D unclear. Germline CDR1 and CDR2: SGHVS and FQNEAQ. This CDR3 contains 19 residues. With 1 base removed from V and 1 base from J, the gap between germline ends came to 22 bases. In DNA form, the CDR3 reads TGTGCCAGCAGCTTAGGGTGGAGGAGACTCGGACGGACGAACACTGAAGCTTTCTTT. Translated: CASSLGWRRLGRTNTEAFF.

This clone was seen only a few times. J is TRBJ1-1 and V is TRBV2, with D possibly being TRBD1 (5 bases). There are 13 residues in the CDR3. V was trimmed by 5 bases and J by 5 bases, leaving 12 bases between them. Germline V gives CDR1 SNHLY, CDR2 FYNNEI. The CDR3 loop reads CASSPAGGTEAFF. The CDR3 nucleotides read TGTGCCAGCAGTCCGGCCGGGGGGACTGAAGCTTTCTTT.

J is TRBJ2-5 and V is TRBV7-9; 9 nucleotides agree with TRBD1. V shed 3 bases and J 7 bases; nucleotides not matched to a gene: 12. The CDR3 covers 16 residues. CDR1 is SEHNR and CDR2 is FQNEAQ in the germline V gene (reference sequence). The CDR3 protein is CASSFGGGTGSGTQYF. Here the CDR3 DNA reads TGTGCCAGCAGCTTTGGGGGGGGGACAGGGAGCGGGACCCAGTACTTC.